This T cell receptor beta chain was obtained from a study of cytomegalovirus exposure and HLA in healthy donors. The wider study: The same platform as the 666 first-cohort repertoires was used for the 95 to 150 validation repertoires, a later analysis reported. Study observations and caveats: In vitro confirmation showed a few CMV-associated chains to be CMV antigen specific.

In the case of this clone: Its target is unknown.

Generated by immunoSEQ multiplex PCR, the TCRdb table keeps only in-frame clones and is missing some. The data hold roughly 300,000 clones, with 75% to 90% observed a single time. CDR1 is SGHTS, CDR2 YDEGEE, per germline. The V gene end was trimmed by 0 bases and the J gene end by 0 bases; junction bases not matched to a gene: 7. This CDR3 region has 17 residues. V and J are TRBV5-8 and TRBJ2-7; 9 bases align to TRBD2. The clonotype originates from a woman in her thirties in good health and CMV-seropositive. The source material was PBMCs. Written as DNA, the CDR3 is TGTGCCAGCAGCTTGGATTGGGGTAGCGGGAGCTCCTACGAGCAGTACTTC. This encodes CASSLDWGSGSSYEQYF.